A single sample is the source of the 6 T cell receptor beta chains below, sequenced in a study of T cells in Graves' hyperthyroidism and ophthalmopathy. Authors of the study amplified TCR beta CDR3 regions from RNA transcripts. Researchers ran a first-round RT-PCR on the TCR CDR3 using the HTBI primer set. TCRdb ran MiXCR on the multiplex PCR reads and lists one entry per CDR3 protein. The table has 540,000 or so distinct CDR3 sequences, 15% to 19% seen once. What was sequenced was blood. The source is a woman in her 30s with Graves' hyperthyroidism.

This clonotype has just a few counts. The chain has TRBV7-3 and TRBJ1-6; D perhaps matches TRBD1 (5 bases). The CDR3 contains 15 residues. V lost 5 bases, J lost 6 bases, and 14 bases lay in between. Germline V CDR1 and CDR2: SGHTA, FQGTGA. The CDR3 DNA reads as TGTGCCAGCAGCCCCCCCGGGGCCTCTAATTCACCCCTCCACTTT. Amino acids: CASSPPGASNSPLHF. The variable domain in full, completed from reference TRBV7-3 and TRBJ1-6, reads GAGVSQTPSNKVTEKGKYVELRCDPISGHTALYWYRQSLGQGPEFLIYFQGTGAADDSGLPNDRFFAVRPEGSVSTLKIQRTERGDSAVYLCASSPPGASNSPLHFGNGTRLTVT.

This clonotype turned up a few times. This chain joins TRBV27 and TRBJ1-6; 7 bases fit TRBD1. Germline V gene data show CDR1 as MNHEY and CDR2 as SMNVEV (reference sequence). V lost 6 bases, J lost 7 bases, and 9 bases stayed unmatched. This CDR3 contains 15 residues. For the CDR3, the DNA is TGTGCCAGCAGATCGACAGGGCATGGAAATTCACCCCTCCACTTT. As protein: CASRSTGHGNSPLHF.

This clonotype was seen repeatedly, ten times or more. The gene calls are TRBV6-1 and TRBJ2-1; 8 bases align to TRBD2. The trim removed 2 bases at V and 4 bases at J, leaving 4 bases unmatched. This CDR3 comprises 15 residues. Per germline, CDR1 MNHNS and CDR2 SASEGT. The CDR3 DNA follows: TGTGCCAGCAGTGAATCGGGGACTAGTTACAATGAGCAGTTCTTC. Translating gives CASSESGTSYNEQFF.

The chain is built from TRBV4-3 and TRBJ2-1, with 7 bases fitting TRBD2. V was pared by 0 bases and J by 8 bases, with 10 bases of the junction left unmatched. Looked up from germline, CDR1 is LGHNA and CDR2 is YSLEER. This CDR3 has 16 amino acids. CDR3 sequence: CASSQDAWWGRDEQFF. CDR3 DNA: TGCGCCAGCAGCCAAGACGCCTGGTGGGGGAGGGATGAGCAGTTCTTC.

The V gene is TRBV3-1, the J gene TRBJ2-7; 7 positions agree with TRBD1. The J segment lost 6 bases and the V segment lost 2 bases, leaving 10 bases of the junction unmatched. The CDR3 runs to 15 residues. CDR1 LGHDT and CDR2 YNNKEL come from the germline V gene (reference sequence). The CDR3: CASSQFSRGKAEQYF. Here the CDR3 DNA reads TGTGCCAGCAGCCAATTTTCCAGGGGGAAAGCCGAGCAGTACTTC.

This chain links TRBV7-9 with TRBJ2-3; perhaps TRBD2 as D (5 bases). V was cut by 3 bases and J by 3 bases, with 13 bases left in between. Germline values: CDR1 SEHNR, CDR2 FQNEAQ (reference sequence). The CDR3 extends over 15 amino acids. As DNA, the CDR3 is TGTGCCAGCAGCTTGAAAGGGAGTGCTACAGATACGCAGTATTTT. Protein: CASSLKGSATDTQYF.